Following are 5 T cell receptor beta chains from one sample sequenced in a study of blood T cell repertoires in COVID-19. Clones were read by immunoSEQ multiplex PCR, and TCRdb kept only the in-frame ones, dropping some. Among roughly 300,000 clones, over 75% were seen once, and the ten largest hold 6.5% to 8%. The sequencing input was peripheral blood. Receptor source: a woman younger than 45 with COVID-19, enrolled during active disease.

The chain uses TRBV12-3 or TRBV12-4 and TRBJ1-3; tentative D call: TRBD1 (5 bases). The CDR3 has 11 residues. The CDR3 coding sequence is TGTGCTTCGGGGGCTGGAAACACCATATATTTT. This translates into CASGAGNTIYF.

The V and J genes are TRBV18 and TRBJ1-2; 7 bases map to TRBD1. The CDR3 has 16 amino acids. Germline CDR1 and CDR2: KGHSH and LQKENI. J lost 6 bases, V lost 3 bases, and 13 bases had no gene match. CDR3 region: CASSPARGTTRDGYTF. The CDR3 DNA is TGTGCCAGCTCACCGGCCAGGGGGACCACAAGGGATGGCTACACCTTC.

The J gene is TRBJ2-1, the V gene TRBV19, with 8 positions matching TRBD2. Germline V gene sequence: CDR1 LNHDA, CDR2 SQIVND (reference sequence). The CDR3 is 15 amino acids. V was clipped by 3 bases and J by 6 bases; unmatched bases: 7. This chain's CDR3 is CASSIVREGGNEQFF. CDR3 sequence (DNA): TGTGCCAGTAGTATTGTTCGGGAGGGGGGCAATGAGCAGTTCTTC.

The CDR3 nucleotides read TGTGCCAGCAGTTTACAGGGTAATAATTCACCCCTCCACTTT. Its protein is CASSLQGNNSPLHF. The chain joins TRBV2 to TRBJ1-6; D is perhaps TRBD1 (6 bases). The CDR3 runs 14 residues. The V end was cut by 5 bases, the J end by 5 bases, with 10 bases between. The germline gives CDR1 SNHLY, CDR2 FYNNEI.

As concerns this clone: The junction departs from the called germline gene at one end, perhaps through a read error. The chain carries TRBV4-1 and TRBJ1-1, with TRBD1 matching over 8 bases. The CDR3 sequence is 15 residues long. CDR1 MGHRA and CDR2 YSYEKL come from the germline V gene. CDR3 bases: TGCGCCAGCAGCCTCAGACAGGGGTGGAACGCTGAAGCTTTCTTT. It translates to CASSLRQGWNAEAFF.